This T cell receptor beta chain comes out of a study of Ad26.COV2.S vaccination and SARS-CoV-2 variants. Data came from immunoSEQ multiplex PCR; TCRdb stores just in-frame clones and leaves some out. The sample includes more than 400,000 clones, roughly 91% seen only once; the top ten take more than 3.5%. The treatment was: around 19 received Ad26.COV2.S at low or high dose, single or two shots; about 5 received placebo; per-sample allocation not given. Sampling happened 63 days after the first vaccine or placebo injection. The CDR3 is 14 amino acids. Trimming took off 4 bases at V and 4 bases at J, with 15 bases between the two ends. Per germline, CDR1 SGDLS and CDR2 YYNGEE.

The sample consisted of peripheral blood, taken in a trial of Ad26.COV2.S vaccine versus placebo. The chain is built from TRBV9 and TRBJ2-7, with D perhaps TRBD1 or TRBD2 (7 bases each). This sequence was found in a person aged 18-65 years who received the Ad26.COV2.S COVID-19 vaccine or a placebo. The CDR3 nucleotides read TGTGCCAGCAGCCCGGCAGGGGGGGCTTACGAGCAGTACTTC. This codes for CASSPAGGAYEQYF.